This T cell receptor beta chain was recorded in a study of persistence of HIV-infected CD4 T cells. As to this clone: What it recognizes is unknown.

The libraries were made with immunoSEQ version 4 in survey mode. TCRdb keeps only in-frame clones here, not all; method: immunoSEQ multiplex PCR. The repertoire holds 35,000 to 40,000 clones, 65% to 85% seen once, with approximately 1.5% in the top ten. V shed 0 bases and J shed 4 bases, with 16 bases lying between them. Germline-derived CDR1 and CDR2 are KGHSH and LQKENI. There are 17 residues in the CDR3. Lysates of CMV-infected fibroblasts at around 10 ug/mL stimulated these cells. CD40L-negative CD69-negative CD45RO-high memory CD4+ T cells were sorted as populations depleted of antigen-responding cells. Suppressive ART was started during chronic HIV-1 infection in these adults. Donors had CD4+ T cell counts above 400 cells/uL and were CMV-seropositive.

This sequence joins TRBV18 and TRBJ1-5; D is undetermined. The receptor was derived from an adult man with HIV who was CMV-seropositive. The sequences come from CD4+ T cells sorted from PBMCs after roughly 18-hour stimulation, collected from a patient who received antiretroviral therapy. CDR3 protein: CASSPPVTSRGNQPQHF. The CDR3 DNA reads TGTGCCAGCTCACCACCAGTAACATCTCGGGGAAATCAGCCCCAGCATTTT.